The present T cell receptor (beta chain) was sequenced within a study of T cell changes during pregnancy in multiple sclerosis. The repertoire was sequenced with immunoSEQ multiplex PCR; TCRdb's copy has only in-frame clones and lacks some. The repertoire holds 30,000 to 35,000 clones, with just over 90% as singletons. In its sample, this clone was seen a few times. Germline-derived CDR1 and CDR2 are LGHNA and YSLEER. This CDR3 has 13 amino acids. V lost 10 bases and J 1 base, leaving 13 bases between the germline ends. The chain recombines TRBV4-3 with TRBJ1-1, with D hard to call. This sequence was found in a female donor with multiple sclerosis, enrolled in a pregnancy study. The sequenced sample was CD8+ T cells from peripheral blood mononuclear cells, obtained before pregnancy. The DNA for the CDR3 is TGCGCCACAGCGGACGGATCGAACACTGAAGCTTTCTTT. This encodes CATADGSNTEAFF.